This TCR beta chain was sequenced in a study of siplizumab effects on memory and regulatory T cells. The study, taken as a whole, reports: Siplizumab caused a significant drop in alloreactive sequences traceable to unstimulated CD4+ memory cells. Researchers could not give a naive or memory phenotype to roughly 75-95% of proliferating CD4+ or CD8+ clones.

Profiled with immunoSEQ multiplex PCR; TCRdb holds only in-frame clones, not every one. The sample holds 15,000 to 20,000 clones; about 45% are singletons and the top ten take 6% to 7%. The mixed lymphocyte reaction cells were cocultured at 37°C for around six days. To note about this clone: Its antigen is unidentified.

The germline gives CDR1 MNHNS, CDR2 SASEGT. The CDR3 is made up of 15 amino acids. With 6 bases removed from V and 4 bases from J, the gap between germline ends came to 18 bases. This TCR derives from a human donor in good health; the cells came from an allogeneic mixed lymphocyte reaction. Some clones in this sample may be carry-over from other donors' samples. The sequencing input was CFSE-low (dividing) CD4+ T cells sorted from an allogeneic mixed lymphocyte reaction. The chain couples TRBV6-1 to TRBJ1-1; no firm D call. The CDR3 sequence: CASRVLMGGRTEAFF. As DNA, the CDR3 is TGTGCCAGCAGGGTCCTAATGGGAGGGCGCACTGAAGCTTTCTTT.